Described below is a single T cell receptor (beta chain) sequence and its context. Its recognized antigen is unknown. The input lacks base qualities; no much larger clone sits a single base away. The sample comes from a study of blood T cell repertoires in COVID-19 (TCRdb year 2020). For the study in its entirety: The collaborator samples originated in the United States, Italy and Spain and spanned the acute and convalescent phases of COVID-19. Deeply sampled blood TCRbeta repertoires from subjects exposed to, actively infected with, or recovered from COVID-19 were included in the dataset. The material from the prospective study consisted of cDNA or gDNA derived from T cells, B-cell-depleted T cells, or PBMCs. Sample metadata almost always included a de-identified subject ID, COVID-19 status, age in years and sex. Where HLA class I and class II types were available, the types were taken from metadata supplied by the sample provider, not from assay-based typing. Samples were obtained from the ongoing ImmuneRACE study (first 160 participants) and from over 1,000 subjects provided by 6 global collaborators. The repertoires were released in a freely available public database intended as a resource for research on the immune response to SARS-CoV-2.

Study-level results and caveats: How much clinical and demographic metadata was included differed by source and by participant, and the metadata was provided uncurated.

In Seattle, one collaborating source enrolled patients while the infection was active and tracked those patients longitudinally over the course of disease. Collaborating institutions collected whole blood in K2EDTA tubes following their own protocols. Collaborator samples were shipped for TCRbeta analysis as frozen whole blood, isolated PBMCs, or DNA extracted from either sample type. TCRbeta CDR3 regions were amplified from genomic DNA using the immunoSEQ Assay, a bias-controlled multiplex PCR. As for how the authors treated the data: The number of nucleated cells in each sample was estimated by amplification of reference gene primers within the assay. To quantify the absolute abundance of each unique TCRbeta CDR3 rearrangement, sequence reads were collapsed and filtered. For each sample, productive Simpson clonality was calculated as the square root of Simpson's diversity index across productive rearrangements. TCRdb mirrors the immuneACCESS table, restricted to in-frame sequences. Some clones are absent from its copies; in checked studies, under half trace to an unresolved V gene, and the reason for the others is unknown. That table gives V, J and clone size, and the DNA gave D and trimming. The sample table holds approximately 500,000 clones, of which approximately 88% were seen once. The top ten hold roughly 8.3% of the sample.

Reading from cysteine to phenylalanine, the CDR3 counts 15 amino acids. Just the 45-base CDR3 DNA is kept, in frame starting at base 1. Germline trimming amounts to 5 bases on V and 3 bases on J, with 5 as the count of junction bases outside the gene matches. Via the germline V gene, CDR1 is SGHTA and CDR2 FQGNSA. The sample taken for sequencing was peripheral blood. This receptor chain uses TRBV7-2 and TRBJ2-1; 9 middle bases align to TRBD2. This receptor was identified in a woman aged 45-59 years with COVID-19, enrolled during active disease. The bases are TGTGCCAGCAGCCTCCAGCGGGGGGTCTACAATGAGCAGTTCTTC. Translated, this is CASSLQRGVYNEQFF.